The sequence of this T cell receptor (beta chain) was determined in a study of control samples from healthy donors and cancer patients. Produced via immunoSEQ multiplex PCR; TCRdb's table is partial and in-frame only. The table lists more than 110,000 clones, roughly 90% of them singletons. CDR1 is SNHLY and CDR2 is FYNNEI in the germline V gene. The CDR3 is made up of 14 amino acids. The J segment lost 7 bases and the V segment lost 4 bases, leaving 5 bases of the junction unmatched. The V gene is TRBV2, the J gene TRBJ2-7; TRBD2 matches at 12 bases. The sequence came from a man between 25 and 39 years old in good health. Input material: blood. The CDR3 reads CASSVLAGGIEQYF. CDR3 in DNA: TGTGCCAGCAGTGTTCTAGCGGGAGGGATTGAGCAGTACTTC.